The rows below give T cell receptor beta chains drawn from one sample of a study of control samples from healthy donors and cancer patients. Some clones are missing from TCRdb's copy, which holds only in-frame ones; the method was immunoSEQ multiplex PCR. The data show around 75,000 clones, around 82% seen once. The sequenced sample was blood. Receptors originate from a man aged 45-60 years in good health. CDR3s include the opening cysteine and the closing phenylalanine or tryptophan. Each record gives: V gene, clone size, D gene, J gene, CDR3 DNA, CDR3 protein. D genes are given only for firm matches. Clone size, where shown, is once, few, many, or a class for clones that have expanded.

>TRBV11-3|.|.|TRBJ2-2
TGTGCCAGCAGCTTATCGGAGACCCGGGGCAATTCCGGGGAGCTGTTTTTT
CASSLSETRGNSGELFF
>TRBV28|once|TRBD2|TRBJ2-5
TGTGCCAGCAGCTCCACACTAGCGGGGGGGCCGTACTGGGAGACCCAGTACTTC
CASSSTLAGGPYWETQYF
>TRBV12-1|.|.|TRBJ1-2
TGTGCCAGCAGCTTTTGGTCCAGGGAGCACTATGGCTACACCTTC
CASSFWSREHYGYTF
>TRBV5-4|.|TRBD1|TRBJ1-2
TGTGCCAGCAGCTCCTGGACAGGGGGAGTCTATGGCTACACCTTC
CASSSWTGGVYGYTF
>TRBV7-2|once|TRBD2|TRBJ2-5
TGTGCCAGCAGCTCAGCCTCTAGCGGGGGGCAGACAAGGGAGACCCAGTACTTC
CASSSASSGGQTRETQYF
>TRBV11-2|once|TRBD1|TRBJ1-4
TGTGCCAGCAGCTTGGACAGGGTTAATGAAAAACTGTTTTTT
CASSLDRVNEKLFF
>TRBV2|.|.|TRBJ1-5
TGTGCCAGCAGCCCTCAGGGGCGAAGCAATCAGCCCCAGCATTTT
CASSPQGRSNQPQHF
>TRBV9|.|.|TRBJ1-4
TGTGCCAGCAGCGTTACAACTAATGAAAAACTGTTTTTT
CASSVTTNEKLFF
>TRBV9|.|TRBD2|TRBJ2-2
TGTGCCAGCAGCCCGGGGGGGGGAGCCACCGGGGAGCTGTTTTTT
CASSPGGGATGELFF
>TRBV5-4|.|.|TRBJ1-2
TGTGCCAGCAGCTTGGAAAGGAGGCCAGGTGGCTACACCTTC
CASSLERRPGGYTF
>TRBV19|.|TRBD2|TRBJ2-7
TGTGCCAGTAGTATAGCGGGGGGGGCCTACGAGCAGTACTTC
CASSIAGGAYEQYF
>TRBV5-4|.|.|TRBJ2-7
TGTGCCAGCAGCCGAAGTCCCAGGGCATCCTACGAGCAGTACTTC
CASSRSPRASYEQYF
>TRBV7-3|.|TRBD1|TRBJ1-2
TGTGCCAGCAGCCCGGACAGGGTCAAGAATGGCTACACCTTC
CASSPDRVKNGYTF
>TRBV9|.|TRBD1|TRBJ2-4
TGTGCCAGCAGCGTAGAGGACAGGGTGATCGGGAAGTTAGCCAAAAACATTCAGTACTTC
CASSVEDRVIGKLAKNIQYF
>TRBV10-3|.|.|TRBJ1-5
TGTGCCATCAGTAGCACGTCGGATCAGCCCCAGCATTTT
CAISSTSDQPQHF
>TRBV7-3|.|.|TRBJ2-1
TGTGCCAGCAGCCCACGGGGGACGCGCGACTCCTACAATGAGCAGTTCTTC
CASSPRGTRDSYNEQFF
>TRBV7-2|once|.|TRBJ1-2
TGTGCCAGCAGCTTAGTCGGGAGGAACAGTTTTATAAATGGCTACACCTTC
CASSLVGRNSFINGYTF
>TRBV29-1|.|.|TRBJ2-7
TGCAGCGTTGATGATCTGACACACTACGAGCAGTACTTC
CSVDDLTHYEQYF
>TRBV11-3|.|.|TRBJ2-2
TGTGCCAGCGGTTCTTATCGGGGCACCGGGGAGCTGTTTTTT
CASGSYRGTGELFF
>TRBV9|.|.|TRBJ2-1
TGTGCCAGCAGCGTAGAGGGAAGGAGGGCCGTGCCTAGTGAGCAGTTCTTC
CASSVEGRRAVPSEQFF
>TRBV25-1|.|TRBD1|TRBJ2-7
TGTGCCACCACCAGTCGGCCAGGGGGCCACGAGCAGTACTTC
CATTSRPGGHEQYF
>TRBV27|.|.|TRBJ1-2
TGTGCCAGCAGTTTTAATAAGATGAGGGGAAACTATGGCTACACCTTC
CASSFNKMRGNYGYTF
>TRBV3-1/TRBV3-2|.|TRBD1|TRBJ1-4
TGTGCCAGCAGCCACGGACAGGGTCGGGAAAAACTGTTTTTT
CASSHGQGREKLFF
>TRBV24-1|.|.|TRBJ1-2
TGTGCCACCAGTGATAACTATGGCTACACCTTC
CATSDNYGYTF
>TRBV19|few|TRBD1|TRBJ1-2
TGTGCCAGTAGTAACCTAGGACAGGGTGGTGGCTACACCTTC
CASSNLGQGGGYTF
>TRBV5-1|.|.|TRBJ2-3
TGCGCCAGCAGCTCTCGGACAGATACGCAGTATTTT
CASSSRTDTQYF
>TRBV19|.|.|TRBJ1-6
TGTGCCAGTAGTATGTATCAGTTCGAAGGCTCCTATAATTCACCCCTCCACTTT
CASSMYQFEGSYNSPLHF
>TRBV23-1|few|.|TRBJ1-2
TGCGCCAGCAGTCAACGCGGCCAGGCGGGCTATGGCTACACCTTC
CASSQRGQAGYGYTF
>TRBV6-4|.|.|TRBJ2-1
TGTGCCAGCAGTGACTACGGGAGCGGGAATGAGCAGTTCTTC
CASSDYGSGNEQFF
>TRBV18|.|TRBD1|TRBJ1-5
TGTGCCAGCTCACCCATGACAGGGATAAGCAATCAGCCCCAGCATTTT
CASSPMTGISNQPQHF
>TRBV2|.|TRBD2|TRBJ2-3
TGTGCCACGGGGGGGGGCAGTGATACGCAGTATTTT
CATGGGSDTQYF
>TRBV7-8|.|.|TRBJ1-3
TGTGCCAGCAGCACCCCTGATTGGCTAGGGGGAAATTCGGGAAACACCATATATTTT
CASSTPDWLGGNSGNTIYF
>TRBV5-4|.|TRBD1|TRBJ1-6
TGTGCCAGCAGCTACCGACAGGGAGGATCACCCCTCCACTTT
CASSYRQGGSPLHF
>TRBV2|.|.|TRBJ2-3
TGTGCCAGCAGTTGGGACAGCACAGATACGCAGTATTTT
CASSWDSTDTQYF
>TRBV6-5|.|TRBD1|TRBJ1-5
TGTGCCAGCAGTTACTTGGGACAGGGGGATCAGCCCCAGCATTTT
CASSYLGQGDQPQHF
>TRBV6-5|.|.|TRBJ1-4
TGTGCCAGCAACAAGGACACTTGGAATGAAAAACTGTTTTTT
CASNKDTWNEKLFF
>TRBV3-1/TRBV3-2|.|TRBD2|TRBJ2-1
TGTGCCAGCAGCCAACTAGAGCGGGGGGGCTTGTACAATGAGCAGTTCTTC
CASSQLERGGLYNEQFF
>TRBV29-1|.|TRBD2|TRBJ2-7
TGCAGCGTTGGGCCCGTGAGCGGGAGTGACTACGAGCAGTACTTC
CSVGPVSGSDYEQYF
>TRBV5-4|.|TRBD2|TRBJ2-5
TGTGCCAGCAGCTTGTTTGCTAGCGGGATCGGGGAGACCCAGTACTTC
CASSLFASGIGETQYF
>TRBV29-1|.|.|TRBJ1-2
TGCAGCGTTGAGTATAGCAACTATGGCTACACCTTC
CSVEYSNYGYTF
>TRBV10-2|.|.|TRBJ1-5
TGCGCCAGCAGTGAGTCGGGGGGGCCTCAGCCCCAGCATTTT
CASSESGGPQPQHF
>TRBV3-1/TRBV3-2|few|TRBD2|TRBJ2-6
TGTGCCAGCAGCCAAGATTTGAGGACTAGCGGGTCCAGCTCTGGGGCCAACGTCCTGACTTTC
CASSQDLRTSGSSSGANVLTF
>TRBV3-1/TRBV3-2|.|.|TRBJ1-3
TGTGCCAGCAGCCAAGTAGGGGAGGATAACTCTGGAAACACCATATATTTT
CASSQVGEDNSGNTIYF
>TRBV28|.|TRBD2|TRBJ2-7
TGTGCCAGCAGTTTCCCCCCGAGGACTAGCATTTCCTACGAGCAGTACTTC
CASSFPPRTSISYEQYF
>TRBV9|many|.|TRBJ1-1
TGTGCCAGCAGCACCGGAACGTCTGAAGCTTTCTTT
CASSTGTSEAFF
>TRBV6-5|.|.|TRBJ1-2
TGTGCCAGCAGCCGCTTCGGGGGGGCAAGTGGCTACACCTTC
CASSRFGGASGYTF
>TRBV19|.|.|TRBJ2-7
TGTGCCAGTAGTATAACGGCGACCTACTACGAGCAGTACTTC
CASSITATYYEQYF
>TRBV19|once|.|TRBJ2-2
TGTGCCAGTAGTTCCCAGCTATTCAGGGAGCTGTTTTTT
CASSSQLFRELFF
>TRBV24-1|.|.|TRBJ2-7
TGTGCCACCAGTGATGTCCGGGACGGATTCTACGAGCAGTACTTC
CATSDVRDGFYEQYF
>TRBV5-1|.|.|TRBJ1-5
TGCGCCAGCAGCTTCGCTGGGGGGGATAATCAGCCCCAGCATTTT
CASSFAGGDNQPQHF